The 32 T cell receptor beta chains below were found in one sample sequenced in a study of CD8+ T cells in alopecia areata. The authors extracted RNA and reverse transcribed it into cDNA as the sequencing template. The protocol was immunoSEQ multiplex PCR, while the TCRdb copy is restricted to in-frame clones and leaves out a portion. The table shows about 200,000 clones, with approximately 38% occurring only once. Treatment given: oral pan-JAK inhibitor, 5-10 mg twice daily. The sequences come from CD4+ T cells sorted from blood, collected around week 34, from a patient treated with tofacitinib. Source of these receptors: a human donor with alopecia areata.

The chain carries TRBV5-1 and TRBJ1-6; D is uncertain. CDR1 is SGHRS and CDR2 is YFSETQ in the germline V gene. The V end was cut by 4 bases, the J end by 6 bases, with 14 bases between. The CDR3 length is 15 residues. For the CDR3, the DNA is TGCGCCAGCAGCGGTACCGGGATTCTTAATTCACCCCTCCACTTT. This codes for CASSGTGILNSPLHF.

A few counts support this clone. The chain combines TRBV4-1 with TRBJ2-7; 9 nucleotides agree with TRBD2. The ends lost 1 base at V and 12 bases at J; junction bases unmatched: 10. Per the germline V gene, CDR1 is MGHRA and CDR2 is YSYEKL. The CDR3 consists of 14 residues. The CDR3 DNA is TGCGCCAGCAGCCAAGTTCTAGCGGGAATTGTCGCGTACTTC. Translated: CASSQVLAGIVAYF.

This chain uses TRBV6-5 with TRBJ1-4, with D maybe TRBD1 (6 bases). Germline V gene lookup returns CDR1 MNHEY and CDR2 SVGAGI. Trimming stripped 2 bases from V and 6 bases from J, with 13 bases between. The CDR3 loop spans 15 amino acids. CDR3 protein: CASSYRAQGYEKLFF. In nucleotides, the CDR3 is TGTGCCAGCAGTTACAGGGCACAGGGTTATGAAAAACTGTTTTTT.

This clone came up a few times. This chain connects TRBV5-8 to TRBJ1-6, with D unresolved. Trimming left V 2 bases short and J 8 bases short, with 11 bases between. Germline lookup yields CDR1 SGHTS and CDR2 YDEGEE. There are 14 residues in the CDR3. The CDR3 reads CASSFGRQYSPLHF. The DNA for the CDR3 is TGTGCCAGCAGCTTTGGACGGCAATATTCACCCCTCCACTTT. Supplemented by reference TRBV5-8 and TRBJ1-6, the full variable domain reads EAGVTQSPTHLIKTRGQQATLRCSPISGHTSVYWYQQALGLGLQFLLWYDEGEERNRGNFPPRFSGRQFPNYSSELNVNALELEDSALYLCASSFGRQYSPLHFGNGTRLTVT.

This chain connects TRBV9 to TRBJ2-7; D is perhaps TRBD2 (5 bases). The germline V and J ends were trimmed by 3 bases and 0 bases, with 13 bases remaining between them. This CDR3 has 15 amino acids. The V gene's germline CDR1 is SGDLS and CDR2 YYNGEE. The CDR3 protein is CASSDRAGPSYEQYF. As DNA, the CDR3 is TGTGCCAGCAGCGACCGGGCGGGCCCCTCCTACGAGCAGTACTTC. The whole variable domain, remainder taken from reference TRBV9 and TRBJ2-7, is DSGVTQTPKHLITATGQRVTLRCSPRSGDLSVYWYQQSLDQGLQFLIQYYNGEERAKGNILERFSAQQFPDLHSELNLSSLELGDSALYFCASSDRAGPSYEQYFGPGTRLTVT.

This clone was recorded a few times. V and J are TRBV29-1 and TRBJ1-2; possibly TRBD1 for D (6 bases). The CDR3 covers 13 residues. V gave up 6 bases and J gave up 2 bases, with 13 bases separating them. Germline V gene sequence: CDR1 SQVTM, CDR2 ANQGSEA. The CDR3 nucleotides read TGCAGCGTGAAACCCCAGGGGAACTATGGCTACACCTTC. It encodes CSVKPQGNYGYTF.

The gene calls are TRBV18 and TRBJ2-1; D uncertain. Per the germline V gene, CDR1 is KGHSH and CDR2 is LQKENI. The CDR3 spans 13 residues. Trimming shortened V by 4 bases and J by 5 bases, and 9 bases separated the two germline ends. CDR3 sequence (DNA): TGTGCCAGCTCACAAGTACAGCACAATGAGCAGTTCTTC. Its translation: CASSQVQHNEQFF.

This chain connects TRBV6-6 to TRBJ1-1; D may be TRBD1 (6 bases). Germline CDR1 reads MNHNY; CDR2 reads SVGAGI (reference sequence). V lost 6 bases and J 1 base, leaving 9 bases between the germline ends. The CDR3 covers 13 residues. CDR3 region: CASRQQGNTEAFF. The CDR3 DNA reads as TGTGCCAGCAGACAACAGGGGAACACTGAAGCTTTCTTT.

This clone turned up a few times. This chain connects TRBV7-3 to TRBJ1-2, with a weak D call TRBD1 (5 bases). The germline V gene has CDR1 SGHTA and CDR2 FQGTGA. Trimming shortened V by 7 bases and J by 8 bases, and 20 bases separated the two germline ends. The CDR3 has 14 amino acids. The CDR3 bases are TGTGCCAGCACCACTATTGACGCCAGGGAGGGCTACACCTTC. Amino acids: CASTTIDAREGYTF.

This clone was counted many times. The chain links TRBV4-1 to TRBJ2-7; 9 nucleotides line up with TRBD2. The CDR3 length is 18 residues. V dropped 3 bases and J dropped 2; count of bases not matched to a gene: 14. The germline V gene has CDR1 MGHRA and CDR2 YSYEKL. For the CDR3, the DNA is TGCGCCAGCAGCCAGACCCAGCCTAGCGGGACGGTTACCTACGAGCAGTACTTC. Its translation: CASSQTQPSGTVTYEQYF.

V gene TRBV29-1 combines with J gene TRBJ2-2, with D perhaps TRBD2 (7 bases). The CDR3 is 15 residues long. The V gene lost 6 bases and the J gene lost 4 bases, with 18 bases spanning the gap. Germline CDR1 is SQVTM and CDR2 is ANQGSEA. CDR3 in amino acids: CSVGGGGRTTGELFF. The CDR3, as DNA: TGCAGCGTCGGTGGGGGGGGCCGAACCACCGGGGAGCTGTTTTTT.

This clone was seen only a few times. The rearrangement links TRBV4-1 to TRBJ1-5, with D hard to call. The germline gives CDR1 MGHRA, CDR2 YSYEKL. The CDR3 sequence is 15 residues long. Trimming took off 7 bases at V and 4 bases at J, with 17 bases between the two ends. This chain's CDR3 is CASTRSVGENQPQHF. In nucleotides, the CDR3 is TGCGCCAGCACAAGAAGCGTTGGGGAAAATCAGCCCCAGCATTTT.

The chain uses TRBV13 and TRBJ1-2; 7 bases are shared with TRBD1. V lost 6 bases, J lost 2 bases, and 6 bases stayed unmatched. Germline V gives CDR1 PRHDT, CDR2 FYEKMQ (reference sequence). This CDR3 is built from 14 residues. The CDR3 DNA reads as TGTGCCAGCAGGAAACAGGGGTCGAACTATGGCTACACCTTC. Its protein is CASRKQGSNYGYTF.

This clone was picked up a small number of times. This chain connects TRBV28 to TRBJ1-1; 7 nucleotides agree with TRBD1. V lost 5 bases, J lost 5 bases, and 14 bases stayed unmatched. The CDR3 length is 16 residues. Germline V lookup: CDR1 MDHEN, CDR2 SYDVKM. CDR3 bases: TGTGCCAGCAGTCCGTTGGGCTGGGACAGCGGGACTGAAGCTTTCTTT. Translation: CASSPLGWDSGTEAFF.

V is TRBV14 and J is TRBJ1-6; 8 bases match TRBD1. The CDR3 has 15 amino acids. Germline V gene data show CDR1 as SGHDN and CDR2 as FVKESK. With V trimmed by 4 bases and J by 6 bases, 5 bases remained unmatched. CDR3 residues: CASSLWTGTNSPLHF. DNA of the CDR3: TGTGCCAGCAGCCTTTGGACAGGGACTAATTCACCCCTCCACTTT.

This clone was recorded a few times. V gene TRBV29-1 combines with J gene TRBJ2-5; TRBD1 agrees at 7 bases. The CDR3 sequence is 14 residues long. Germline V lookup: CDR1 SQVTM, CDR2 ANQGSEA. Losses at the gene ends were 5 bases for V and 7 bases for J; bases not matched to a gene: 13. CDR3 in DNA: TGCAGCGTTCAACAATCCGAGGGGGCCGGGACCCAGTACTTC. Its protein is CSVQQSEGAGTQYF.

This clone was detected a few times. This chain connects TRBV5-6 to TRBJ2-7; no firm D call. This CDR3 contains 13 residues. Trimming pared 2 bases from V and 6 bases from J, leaving 12 bases between. Germline-derived CDR1 and CDR2 are SGHDT and YYEEEE. The CDR3 nucleotides read TGTGCCAGCAGCTTCCAACTCGTCGCCGAGCAGTACTTC. It is translated as CASSFQLVAEQYF.

This clone has just a few counts. This chain joins TRBV7-3 and TRBJ2-1, with 12 bases matching TRBD2. Germline V gene sequence: CDR1 SGHTA, CDR2 FQGTGA. The CDR3 is made up of 15 amino acids. Trimming took 6 bases from V and 7 from J; bases not matched to a gene: 7. The CDR3 sequence: CASSFTSGRWNEQFF. CDR3 coding DNA: TGTGCCAGCAGTTTCACTAGCGGGAGGTGGAATGAGCAGTTCTTC.

A few counts support this clone. The V gene is TRBV4-1, the J gene TRBJ1-2, with 7 bases matching TRBD1. The CDR3 is 15 amino acids. V lost 0 bases to trimming and J lost 0 bases; unmatched junction nucleotides: 1. Germline assignment: CDR1 MGHRA and CDR2 YSYEKL. The CDR3 spells CASSQETGPNYGYTF. The CDR3 DNA reads as TGCGCCAGCAGCCAAGAGACAGGGCCTAACTATGGCTACACCTTC.

This chain uses TRBV6-6 with TRBJ1-2, with TRBD1 identical over 7 bases. Germline V gives CDR1 MNHNY, CDR2 SVGAGI (reference sequence). V shed 0 bases and J 4 bases; nucleotides not matched to a gene: 8. The length of the CDR3 is 16 residues. CDR3 DNA sequence: TGTGCCAGCAGTTACTCCCACAGGGGACCTCCCTATGGCTACACCTTC. Translating gives CASSYSHRGPPYGYTF.

The chain joins TRBV6-1 to TRBJ2-7; 8 positions agree with TRBD2. V shed 2 bases, J shed 1 base, and the junction held 10 bases outside the gene matches. This CDR3 spans 17 amino acids. The germline V gene has CDR1 MNHNS and CDR2 SASEGT. CDR3 loop: CASSERKLAEMSYEQYF. The CDR3 DNA is TGTGCCAGCAGTGAACGAAAACTAGCGGAGATGTCCTACGAGCAGTACTTC.

J is TRBJ2-5 and V is TRBV7-7; D might be TRBD1 (6 bases). In germline, CDR1 is SSHAT, CDR2 FNYEAQ (reference sequence). CDR3 length equals 12 residues. CDR3 DNA: TGTGCGGTTGGGGGACACGGAGAGACCCAGTACTTC. Protein: CAVGGHGETQYF.

The V call is TRBV2, the J call TRBJ2-7; D uncertain. The CDR3 has 14 amino acids. The V end was cut by 3 bases, the J end by 7 bases, with 16 bases between. Looked up from germline, CDR1 is SNHLY and CDR2 is FYNNEI. CDR3: CASSEGLNGLEQYF. Here the CDR3 DNA reads TGTGCCAGCAGTGAGGGGTTGAACGGCTTAGAGCAGTACTTC.

The rearrangement uses TRBV28 and TRBJ2-3; D unclear. There are 11 residues in the CDR3. Germline V gene data show CDR1 as MDHEN and CDR2 as SYDVKM. V was cut by 7 bases and J by 0 bases, with 2 bases left in between. CDR3: CASTSTDTQYF. Written as DNA, the CDR3 is TGTGCCAGCACGAGCACAGATACGCAGTATTTT.

This clone was seen only a few times. The gene calls are TRBV7-2 and TRBJ1-4; D is unclear. V was pared by 1 base and J by 4 bases, with 7 bases between. Germline V gene sequence: CDR1 SGHTA, CDR2 FQGNSA. This CDR3 has 14 residues. CDR3 region: CASSLGGFNEKLFF. Written as DNA, the CDR3 is TGTGCCAGCAGCTTAGGCGGGTTTAATGAAAAACTGTTTTTT.

The CDR3 reads CASSQDRARLAGGISGANVLTF. The CDR3 DNA reads TGCGCCAGCAGCCAAGATAGGGCGCGACTAGCGGGGGGTATCTCTGGGGCCAACGTCCTGACTTTC. The chain couples TRBV4-1 to TRBJ2-6; 13 bases are shared with TRBD2. In germline, CDR1 is MGHRA, CDR2 YSYEKL. With 0 bases clipped from V and 0 bases from J, the junction kept 11 bases outside the gene matches. The CDR3 is 22 residues long.

This clone was seen more than once but under ten times. The CDR3 DNA reads TGTGCCAGCAGAGATCGTCAGGGGAGCACAGATACGCAGTATTTT. The encoded protein is CASRDRQGSTDTQYF. The V gene is TRBV6-1, the J gene TRBJ2-3, with D perhaps TRBD1 (6 bases). Germline V gives CDR1 MNHNS, CDR2 SASEGT. The length of the CDR3 is 15 residues. V lost 6 bases and J 0 bases, leaving 13 bases between the germline ends.

The genes are TRBV2 and TRBJ1-1; tentatively, D is TRBD1 (5 bases). Germline loops: CDR1 SNHLY, CDR2 FYNNEI. The CDR3 consists of 12 residues. Trimming removed 9 bases from V and 5 bases from J, with 13 bases in between. In nucleotides, the CDR3 is TGTGCCAGTAAAGGGGAGGGAACTGAAGCTTTCTTT. This encodes CASKGEGTEAFF.

The genes are TRBV4-2 and TRBJ2-7; D may correspond to TRBD1 or TRBD2 (5 bases each). Germline V gives CDR1 LGHNA, CDR2 YNFKEQ. V was shortened by 0 bases and J by 3 bases, with 15 bases between the two germline ends. This CDR3 is 16 amino acids long. The CDR3 DNA sequence: TGTGCCAGCAGCCAAGATGCCAGCGGAAGGGGCTACGAGCAGTACTTC. It encodes CASSQDASGRGYEQYF.

This clone has only one observation. V is TRBV29-1 and J is TRBJ1-1; D remains ambiguous. The CDR3 runs 11 residues. Trimming pared 0 bases from V and 3 bases from J, leaving 2 bases between. The germline gives CDR1 SQVTM, CDR2 ANQGSEA. This CDR3 is CSVEEYTEAFF. The CDR3 bases are TGCAGCGTTGAAGAGTACACTGAAGCTTTCTTT.

This clone was observed a few times. The chain employs TRBV29-1 and TRBJ2-1, with TRBD1 identical over 9 bases. This CDR3 region has 14 residues. The trim removed 7 bases at V and 0 bases at J, leaving 4 bases unmatched. Germline values: CDR1 SQVTM, CDR2 ANQGSEA. CDR3 sequence: CSGGDRASYNEQFF. The CDR3 DNA follows: TGCAGCGGCGGGGACAGGGCCTCCTACAATGAGCAGTTCTTC.

The V and J genes are TRBV5-1 and TRBJ2-7; 7 nucleotides match TRBD1. Germline CDR1 reads SGHRS; CDR2 reads YFSETQ. CDR3 length: 14 amino acids. Trimming removed 3 bases from V and 6 bases from J; junction bases left unmatched: 9. This CDR3 is CASSYRMTGSEQYF. CDR3 bases: TGCGCCAGCAGCTACCGAATGACAGGGAGCGAGCAGTACTTC. Full variable domain (rest looked up from reference TRBV5-1 and TRBJ2-7): KAGVTQTPRYLIKTRGQQVTLSCSPISGHRSVSWYQQTPGQGLQFLFEYFSETQRNKGNFPGRFSGRQFSNSRSEMNVSTLELGDSALYLCASSYRMTGSEQYFGPGTRLTVT.